This TCR beta chain was captured by sequencing in a study of T cells in localized non-small cell lung cancer. The study's findings and limits: One tumor region alone was sequenced, and heterogeneity therefore remains possible. Uninvolved adjacent lung had higher T cell clonality than tumor and all other tissues.

Points on this clone: Antigen specificity is unknown.

The CDR3 is 13 residues long. V trimming: 2 bases; J trimming: 11 bases; junction bases outside the gene matches: 5. The germline CDR1 and CDR2 sequences are MNHEY and SVGAGI. The method was immunoSEQ multiplex PCR; TCRdb's version includes in-frame clones alone and lacks a portion of them. The sample includes 50,000 to 65,000 clones, over 60% of them seen just once. The chain joins TRBV6-5 to TRBJ1-1, with 10 bases fitting TRBD1. Here the sequenced sample was PBMCs, taken before any cancer treatment. The sequence was collected from a woman between 35 and 75 years old with stage II lung adenocarcinoma. The CDR3 DNA reads as TGTGCCAGCAGTTACACTAGACAGGGGGCCGCTTTCTTT. Translated, it gives CASSYTRQGAAFF.